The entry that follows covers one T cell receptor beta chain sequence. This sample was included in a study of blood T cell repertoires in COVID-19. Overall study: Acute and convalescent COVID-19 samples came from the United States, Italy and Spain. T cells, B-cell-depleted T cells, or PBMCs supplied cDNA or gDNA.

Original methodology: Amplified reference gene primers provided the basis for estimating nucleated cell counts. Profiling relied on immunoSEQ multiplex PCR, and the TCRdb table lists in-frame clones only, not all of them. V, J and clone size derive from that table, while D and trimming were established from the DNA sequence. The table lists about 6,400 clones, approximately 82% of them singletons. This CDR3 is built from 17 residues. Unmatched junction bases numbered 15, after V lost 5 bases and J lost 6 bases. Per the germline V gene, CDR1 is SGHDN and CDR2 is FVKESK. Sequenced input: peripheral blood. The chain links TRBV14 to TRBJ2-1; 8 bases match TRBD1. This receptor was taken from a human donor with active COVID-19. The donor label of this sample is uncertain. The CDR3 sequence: CASSGQGGGRRANEQFF. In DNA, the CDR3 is TGTGCCAGCAGCGGACAGGGAGGTGGACGCCGTGCCAATGAGCAGTTCTTC.